Listed below are T cell receptor beta chains from one sample, sequenced in a study of OX40 agonist ivuxolimab in advanced cancers. Clones were sequenced by immunoSEQ multiplex PCR, and TCRdb holds only the in-frame ones, with some missing. Found here are about 120,000 clones, around 87% of them singletons; the top ten hold more than 0.45%. Sample: CD4+ or CD8+ T cells sorted from blood, taken in a trial of the OX40 agonist ivuxolimab. Receptors originate from an adult with an advanced solid tumor such as melanoma, head and neck, liver or kidney cancer. The CDR3 runs from the conserved cysteine through the conserved F or W. The order of the fields is CDR3 protein, CDR3 DNA, V gene, D gene, J gene, clone size. D genes are given only for firm matches. Not every row has a clone size; where given, it reads once, few, many or a size class.

CDR3: CASRSDRNTEAFF
DNA: TGTGCCAGCAGGTCCGACAGGAACACTGAAGCTTTCTTT
V: TRBV6-5
D: NA
J: TRBJ1-1
size: NA

CDR3: CASSLDGLAGNTDTQYF
DNA: TGTGCCAGCAGCTTAGATGGGCTAGCGGGGAATACAGATACGCAGTATTTT
V: TRBV11-2
D: TRBD2
J: TRBJ2-3
size: NA

CDR3: CASSFGVSYEQYF
DNA: TGTGCCAGCAGTTTTGGGGTTTCCTACGAGCAGTACTTC
V: TRBV28
D: NA
J: TRBJ2-7
size: NA

CDR3: CASSGTGGREQYF
DNA: TGTGCCAGCAGTGGGACAGGGGGCAGAGAGCAGTACTTC
V: TRBV28
D: TRBD1
J: TRBJ2-7
size: NA

CDR3: CASSLDGPLGSPLHF
DNA: TGTGCCAGCAGCTTAGATGGGCCGCTAGGTTCACCCCTCCACTTT
V: TRBV7-2
D: NA
J: TRBJ1-6
size: NA

CDR3: CASSEDGGGGSDTQYF
DNA: TGTGCCAGCAGTGAAGACGGCGGGGGTGGATCAGATACGCAGTATTTT
V: TRBV6-1
D: TRBD2
J: TRBJ2-3
size: NA

CDR3: CAWSVWAGTGELFF
DNA: TGTGCCTGGAGTGTATGGGCCGGGACCGGGGAGCTGTTTTTT
V: TRBV30
D: NA
J: TRBJ2-2
size: NA

CDR3: CASSQERGNSETQYF
DNA: TGTGCCAGCAGCCAAGAGAGAGGGAATTCAGAGACCCAGTACTTC
V: TRBV4-2
D: NA
J: TRBJ2-5
size: NA

CDR3: CASSHQNKDQPQHF
DNA: TGTGCCAGCAGCCACCAAAATAAAGATCAGCCCCAGCATTTT
V: TRBV4-2
D: NA
J: TRBJ1-5
size: NA

CDR3: CASSITEDSRNEQFF
DNA: TGTGCCAGTAGTATCACGGAGGACAGTAGGAATGAGCAGTTCTTC
V: TRBV19
D: NA
J: TRBJ2-1
size: NA

CDR3: CSVEEPGTQYGYTF
DNA: TGCAGCGTTGAAGAGCCCGGGACTCAATATGGCTACACCTTC
V: TRBV29-1
D: NA
J: TRBJ1-2
size: NA

CDR3: CASSDFHQDYGYTF
DNA: TGTGCCAGCAGTGATTTTCACCAAGACTATGGCTACACCTTC
V: TRBV2
D: NA
J: TRBJ1-2
size: NA

CDR3: CASSQDIGGIGYNEQFF
DNA: TGCGCCAGCAGCCAAGATATCGGGGGCATTGGGTACAATGAGCAGTTCTTC
V: TRBV4-3
D: NA
J: TRBJ2-1
size: NA

CDR3: CASSPGGGGGEPQHF
DNA: TGTGCCAGCTCACCTGGAGGGGGAGGGGGCGAGCCCCAGCATTTT
V: TRBV18
D: TRBD1
J: TRBJ1-5
size: NA

CDR3: CASSLSVGPFNEQFF
DNA: TGTGCCAGCAGCTTATCGGTGGGCCCATTCAATGAGCAGTTCTTC
V: TRBV7-2
D: NA
J: TRBJ2-1
size: NA

CDR3: CASREGGDYGYTF
DNA: TGTGCCAGCCGGGAGGGGGGAGACTATGGCTACACCTTC
V: TRBV2
D: NA
J: TRBJ1-2
size: NA

CDR3: CASSPGQGWYNEQFF
DNA: TGCGCCAGCAGCCCGGGACAGGGTTGGTACAATGAGCAGTTCTTC
V: TRBV4-1
D: TRBD1
J: TRBJ2-1
size: NA

CDR3: CASSLYKGGTGTSAFF
DNA: TGTGCCAGCAGTTTATACAAGGGGGGAACAGGGACGTCAGCTTTCTTT
V: TRBV28
D: NA
J: TRBJ1-1
size: NA

CDR3: CASSPVRATEAFF
DNA: TGTGCCAGCAGCCCCGTTCGGGCGACTGAAGCTTTCTTT
V: TRBV7-9
D: NA
J: TRBJ1-1
size: NA

CDR3: CASSLRRNSYEQYF
DNA: TGTGCCAGCAGTTTAAGGCGTAACTCCTACGAGCAGTACTTC
V: TRBV28
D: NA
J: TRBJ2-7
size: NA

CDR3: CASRMDSGGWDTQYF
DNA: TGTGCCAGCAGGATGGACAGCGGGGGGTGGGATACGCAGTATTTT
V: TRBV5-4
D: TRBD2
J: TRBJ2-3
size: NA

CDR3: CASSPIGRDSYGYTF
DNA: TGTGCCAGCAGCCCCATTGGGAGGGATTCATATGGCTACACCTTC
V: TRBV11-2
D: NA
J: TRBJ1-2
size: NA

CDR3: CASSPFGRGDTQYF
DNA: TGTGCCAGCAGTCCTTTTGGTCGGGGAGATACGCAGTATTTT
V: TRBV14
D: NA
J: TRBJ2-3
size: NA

CDR3: CASSPETYEQYF
DNA: TGTGCCAGCAGCCCAGAGACCTACGAGCAGTACTTC
V: TRBV28
D: NA
J: TRBJ2-7
size: NA

CDR3: CASGLGRSYTF
DNA: TGTGCTAGTGGTTTGGGTAGAAGCTACACCTTC
V: TRBV12-5
D: NA
J: TRBJ1-2
size: NA

CDR3: CAWRGGDRGNSPLHF
DNA: TGTGCCTGGAGGGGAGGGGACAGGGGAAATTCACCCCTCCACTTT
V: TRBV30
D: TRBD1
J: TRBJ1-6
size: NA

CDR3: CASSLGGFNEQFF
DNA: TGTGCCAGCAGCTTAGGGGGGTTCAATGAGCAGTTCTTC
V: TRBV7-2
D: NA
J: TRBJ2-1
size: once

CDR3: CASTPRGGAKETQYF
DNA: TGTGCCAGCACCCCAAGGGGGGGGGCCAAGGAGACCCAGTACTTC
V: TRBV7-2
D: NA
J: TRBJ2-5
size: NA

CDR3: CSVDRTVSGYTF
DNA: TGCAGCGTCGATAGGACAGTGTCCGGCTACACCTTC
V: TRBV29-1
D: NA
J: TRBJ1-2
size: NA

CDR3: CASSDPKLRRADTQYF
DNA: TGCGCCAGTTCAGACCCCAAGCTCAGGAGGGCAGATACGCAGTATTTT
V: TRBV10-2
D: NA
J: TRBJ2-3
size: NA

CDR3: CASNTGGSYNEQFF
DNA: TGCGCCAGCAACACAGGGGGCTCCTACAATGAGCAGTTCTTC
V: TRBV5-1
D: TRBD1
J: TRBJ2-1
size: NA

CDR3: CASSYSKQTYEQYF
DNA: TGTGCCAGCAGTTACTCGAAACAGACCTACGAGCAGTACTTC
V: TRBV6-5
D: NA
J: TRBJ2-7
size: NA

CDR3: CASSLDWGRDEQFF
DNA: TGTGCCAGCAGCTTAGATTGGGGGCGGGATGAGCAGTTCTTC
V: TRBV7-7
D: NA
J: TRBJ2-1
size: NA

CDR3: CATIAGGRQETQYF
DNA: TGTGCCACCATAGCGGGGGGGCGCCAAGAGACCCAGTACTTC
V: TRBV28
D: TRBD2
J: TRBJ2-5
size: NA

CDR3: CASGLTLGTRSTEAFF
DNA: TGTGCCAGCGGACTGACCCTGGGGACTAGAAGCACTGAAGCTTTCTTT
V: TRBV28
D: NA
J: TRBJ1-1
size: NA

CDR3: CASRAASSYEQYF
DNA: TGCGCCAGCCGGGCCGCTTCTTCCTACGAGCAGTACTTC
V: TRBV5-1
D: NA
J: TRBJ2-7
size: NA

CDR3: CASSPDRDGTEKLFF
DNA: TGTGCCAGCAGCCCCGACAGGGATGGTACTGAAAAACTGTTTTTT
V: TRBV7-9
D: TRBD1
J: TRBJ1-4
size: NA

CDR3: CAGNRGSLFYEQYF
DNA: TGTGCCGGAAACAGGGGGAGCCTGTTTTATGAGCAGTACTTC
V: TRBV30
D: TRBD1
J: TRBJ2-7
size: NA

CDR3: CASSLSGSGRSSGNTIYF
DNA: TGCGCCAGCAGCTTGAGTGGCTCAGGGAGAAGCTCTGGAAACACCATATATTTT
V: TRBV5-1
D: NA
J: TRBJ1-3
size: NA

CDR3: CASSVTPTGGYEQYF
DNA: TGTGCCAGCAGCGTAACACCTACAGGGGGCTACGAGCAGTACTTC
V: TRBV9
D: TRBD1
J: TRBJ2-7
size: NA

CDR3: CASSYGHTNTEAFF
DNA: TGTGCCAGCAGTTACGGACATACAAACACTGAAGCTTTCTTT
V: TRBV6-5
D: NA
J: TRBJ1-1
size: NA

CDR3: CASSQAGGLYEQYF
DNA: TGTGCCAGCTCACAAGCCGGGGGGCTCTACGAGCAGTACTTC
V: TRBV18
D: NA
J: TRBJ2-7
size: once

CDR3: CASSLRVGGGKLFF
DNA: TGTGCCAGCAGTTTAAGGGTTGGAGGGGGAAAACTGTTTTTT
V: TRBV28
D: NA
J: TRBJ1-4
size: NA

CDR3: CASSQGPPGTNEKLFF
DNA: TGCGCCAGCAGCCAAGGCCCCCCGGGCACTAATGAAAAACTGTTTTTT
V: TRBV4-3
D: NA
J: TRBJ1-4
size: NA

CDR3: CASSLQGGTQIQQYF
DNA: TGTGCCAGTAGTCTCCAGGGCGGAACACAGATACAGCAGTATTTT
V: TRBV19
D: NA
J: TRBJ2-3
size: NA

CDR3: CASSLARGQETQYF
DNA: TGTGCCAGCAGCTTGGCGCGGGGACAAGAGACCCAGTACTTC
V: TRBV5-4
D: NA
J: TRBJ2-5
size: NA

CDR3: CASKGQGDTEAFF
DNA: TGTGCCAGTAAAGGTCAGGGGGACACTGAAGCTTTCTTT
V: TRBV19
D: TRBD1
J: TRBJ1-1
size: NA

CDR3: CASSLLGWGTEAFF
DNA: TGTGCCAGCAGCTTACTGGGATGGGGCACTGAAGCTTTCTTT
V: TRBV7-8
D: NA
J: TRBJ1-1
size: once

CDR3: CASSLATSSQETQYF
DNA: TGCGCCAGCAGCTTGGCAACTAGCTCCCAAGAGACCCAGTACTTC
V: TRBV5-1
D: NA
J: TRBJ2-5
size: NA

CDR3: CASSEGTLSTDTQYF
DNA: TGTGCCAGCAGTGAGGGGACCCTAAGCACAGATACGCAGTATTTT
V: TRBV6-4
D: NA
J: TRBJ2-3
size: NA

CDR3: CASSDRLAGGETQYF
DNA: TGTGCCAGCAGTGACCGACTAGCGGGGGGCGAGACCCAGTACTTC
V: TRBV28
D: TRBD2
J: TRBJ2-5
size: NA